This paragraph reports one T cell receptor (beta chain). It has no known antigen specificity. It has no much larger one-base neighbor in the sample; base qualities were not kept. This entry comes from a study of blood T cell repertoires in COVID-19 (TCRdb year 2020). Study-wide context: Collaborator samples came from the United States, Italy and Spain and covered acute and convalescent phases of COVID-19. The prospective study material was composed of cDNA or gDNA derived from T cells, B-cell-depleted T cells, or PBMCs. Deeply sampled blood TCRbeta repertoires from subjects exposed to, actively infected with, or recovered from COVID-19 were included in the dataset. The repertoires were made available in a free public database intended to serve as a resource for research on the immune response to SARS-CoV-2. Samples were obtained from the ongoing ImmuneRACE study (first 160 participants) and from over 1,000 subjects provided by 6 global collaborators. A de-identified subject ID, COVID-19 status, age in years and sex were almost always included in the sample metadata. Where available, HLA class I and class II types were taken from metadata supplied by the sample provider and were not determined by assay-based typing. What the authors observed across the whole study: The amount of clinical and demographic metadata varied by source and participant and was provided uncurated.

The collaborating institutions used their own protocols to collect whole blood in K2EDTA tubes. For TCRbeta analysis, collaborators shipped samples as frozen whole blood, isolated PBMCs, or DNA extracted from either of those sample types. The immunoSEQ Assay, a bias-controlled multiplex PCR, was used to amplify TCRbeta CDR3 regions from genomic DNA. On the study's bioinformatics: Within the assay, amplification of reference gene primers was used to estimate how many nucleated cells each sample contained. To quantify the absolute abundance of each unique TCRbeta CDR3 rearrangement, sequence reads were collapsed and filtered. Productive Simpson clonality was computed per sample as the square root of Simpson's diversity index over productive rearrangements. TCRdb's version of the immuneACCESS table is confined to in-frame rearrangements and falls short of the full clone set. An unresolved V gene accounts for under half of the shortfall where checked; the remainder is of unknown origin. V, J and clone size reflect that table, while D and trimming were determined from the DNA. The sample table shows about 120,000 clones, and over 75% are seen once. In total, the top ten clones hold roughly 10% of the sample.

There are 13 amino acids in the CDR3, from cysteine to phenylalanine inclusive. Just CDR3 DNA is preserved here, 39 bases in frame from base 1. Looking up the germline V gene yields CDR1 SGHTA and CDR2 FQGNSA. From V the trimming removes 5 bases and from J it removes 7 bases, while the gene matches leave 6 bases of the junction unaccounted for. This receptor was obtained from a man aged 80 or over with acute or convalescent COVID-19. In this chain, TRBV7-2 is recombined with TRBJ2-5; the central 8 bases match TRBD1. The sequenced sample consisted of peripheral blood. CDR3 loop: CASSGDRRGTQYF. The nucleotides read TGTGCCAGCAGCGGGGACAGGAGGGGGACCCAGTACTTC.